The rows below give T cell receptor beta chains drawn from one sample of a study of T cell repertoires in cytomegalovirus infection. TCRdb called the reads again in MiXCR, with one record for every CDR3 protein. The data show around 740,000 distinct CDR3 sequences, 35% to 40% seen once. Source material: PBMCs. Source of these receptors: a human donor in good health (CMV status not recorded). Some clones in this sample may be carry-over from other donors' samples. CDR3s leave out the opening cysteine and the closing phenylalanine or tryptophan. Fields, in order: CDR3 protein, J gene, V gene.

ASSWTSVNTALNTEAF TRBJ1-1 TRBV5-1
ASAPLQGGVDTEAF TRBJ1-1 TRBV18
AWARTSSYEQY TRBJ2-7 TRBV4-2
ASSLARTGNYGYT TRBJ1-2 TRBV11-2
SASKSSGDLYQETQY TRBJ2-5 TRBV20-1
ASSEPGQGKLQRGISSYEQY TRBJ2-7 TRBV5-6
ASSYSGEGTGEQF TRBJ2-1 TRBV6-6
ASKESRRTGATEAF TRBJ1-1 TRBV7-8
ASQLADGYNEQF TRBJ2-1 TRBV7-6
ASSEQGALHSPLH TRBJ1-6 TRBV7-2
ASSELLQLNTEAF TRBJ1-1 TRBV6-1
ASRRTYNEQF TRBJ2-1 TRBV6-2/TRBV6-3
AISESKHINGYT TRBJ1-2 TRBV10-3
ASSPGTYNEQF TRBJ2-1 TRBV7-2
SVATPMNTEAF TRBJ1-1 TRBV29-1
ASSPTQGEETQY TRBJ2-5 TRBV7-8
ASSIIGGGTDTQY TRBJ2-3 TRBV12-3/TRBV12-4
ASSSQGRGNEKLF TRBJ1-4 TRBV19
ASSPPTAGLNYGYT TRBJ1-2 TRBV18
ASSLGGVGTYEQY TRBJ2-7 TRBV27
SVGERGVIASYGYT TRBJ1-2 TRBV29-1
ASSPRGVVDTQY TRBJ2-3 TRBV28
ASSPRWGARGTDTQY TRBJ2-3 TRBV28
ASSFPSPRGAPNTGELF TRBJ2-2 TRBV28
ATSDSPGEIQY TRBJ2-5 TRBV24-1
ASSPGATYGYT TRBJ1-2 TRBV7-6
ASSPPGMTSGAISYEQY TRBJ2-7 TRBV28
ASSQLGHEQY TRBJ2-7 TRBV28
ASSPIWEEREKLF TRBJ1-4 TRBV27
ASSLVGSQLDGYT TRBJ1-2 TRBV11-2
ASSSLVAAEQY TRBJ2-7 TRBV7-9
ASSLSGTEDQPQH TRBJ1-5 TRBV7-2
ASSPMRGRDGYT TRBJ1-2 TRBV11-2
ASSSRTSATDTQY TRBJ2-3 TRBV28
ASSPGRVYGYT TRBJ1-2 TRBV12-3/TRBV12-4
ASSAGGGATDTQY TRBJ2-3 TRBV7-3
ASSRAGANQETQY TRBJ2-5 TRBV7-6
ASSQYETGLPTTNEKLF TRBJ1-4 TRBV3-1
AISEKGWQAGNTIY TRBJ1-3 TRBV10-3
ASSFEDRDTQY TRBJ2-3 TRBV28
ASSQPGQGRFEQY TRBJ2-7 TRBV14
ASWGLTEAF TRBJ1-1 TRBV7-2
ASSQAGGTGVETQY TRBJ2-5 TRBV4-2
ASSIGGGQETKY TRBJ2-5 TRBV19
SARDLGLAGGVGPYNEQF TRBJ2-1 TRBV20-1
ASSLAVGGNNQPQH TRBJ1-5 TRBV7-6
ASSFSIVTNTEAF TRBJ1-1 TRBV7-9
ASKWGLSYEQY TRBJ2-7 TRBV28
ASSWGAGGSYEQY TRBJ2-7 TRBV28
ASMLQTVNTEAF TRBJ1-1 TRBV6-2/TRBV6-3
ASSGAGDPQPQH TRBJ1-5 TRBV28
ASRSFRGSGHQETQY TRBJ2-5 TRBV27
ASSHRTAGYGYT TRBJ1-2 TRBV5-6